The present T cell receptor (beta chain) was sequenced within a study of cytomegalovirus exposure and HLA in healthy donors. Use of 60 Vbeta and 13 Jbeta primers characterized the PCR. The repertoire was sequenced with immunoSEQ multiplex PCR; TCRdb's copy has only in-frame clones and lacks some. The table lists about 190,000 clones, roughly four fifths of them singletons. In the case of this clone: Its target is unknown.

Findings of the study overall: Confirmation was obtained in vitro that a few CMV-associated chains are specific for CMV antigens. In a later analysis, across HLA loci, associated TCR counts were highest for DRB1, lowest for HLA-C. For most TCR beta V segments, an earlier analysis put the productive rate at about 90% or about 30% of the time. TCR beta chain V- and J-gene trimming was linked, in a later analysis, to a missense variant in DCLRE1C.

Germline V gene sequence: CDR1 MGHRA, CDR2 YSYEKL. V was pared by 5 bases and J by 8 bases, with 9 bases of the junction left unmatched. This CDR3 is built from 15 residues. V gene TRBV4-1 combines with J gene TRBJ1-4; TRBD1 matches 9 bases. What was sequenced was PBMCs. The clonotype was recovered from a woman in her 30s in good health and CMV-seropositive. CDR3 loop: CASSFRTGEAEKLFF. The CDR3 nucleotides read TGCGCCAGCAGCTTCAGGACAGGGGAAGCCGAAAAACTGTTTTTT.